This T cell receptor (beta chain) was identified during a study of regulatory T cells in long-lasting Graves disease. Sample time point: persistent/refractory GD, antithyroid drugs over 5 years with positive TRAb. PBMC RNA was the source of the TCR library. Diagnoses of Graves' disease were made by American Thyroid Association guidelines. This CDR3 has 13 residues. Germline CDR1 reads MNHNS; CDR2 reads SASEGT. Trimming left V 6 bases short and J 1 base short, with 6 bases between. In its sample, this clonotype was seen a few times. No antigen is known for it. Library construction for TCR beta used iRepertoire HTBI primers and Arm-PCR of CDR3 regions. TCRdb re-called the multiplex PCR reads with MiXCR, one entry per CDR3 protein. This table has 400,000 to 500,000 distinct CDR3 sequences, approximately 23% appearing once. Findings and caveats of the study: Persistent disease was associated with favored TRBV28 usage and with favored use of TRBJ1-2 and TRBJ2-5. Comparison showed that persistent patients shared more public clonotypes (roughly 2,700) than new patients (about 970). For persistent Graves' patients, TCR diversity was lower than for newly diagnosed ones.

The receptor comes from a female donor with Graves disease. The V gene is TRBV6-1, the J gene TRBJ2-2; D is unclear. Here the sequenced sample was peripheral blood mononuclear cells (PBMCs), taken when the disease was refractory, from a patient treated with antithyroid drugs. CDR3 nucleotide sequence: TGTGCCAGCAGAGTGATGAACACCGGGGAGCTGTTTTTT. Amino acids: CASRVMNTGELFF.